This T cell receptor (beta chain) was identified during a study of T-cell memory formation after mild COVID-19. cDNA libraries for TCR alpha and TCR beta, carrying sample barcodes and UMIs, came from 5'RACE with constant-segment primers. In TCRdb, the 5' RACE reads were re-called with MiXCR into one record per CDR3 protein. The sample has fewer than 550,000 distinct CDR3 sequences, around 19% seen once. This clonotype was found a few times. Its matching antigen is unknown. This CDR3 comprises 14 residues. Deletions cut 4 bases from V and 1 base from J, with 10 bases between. Germline V gene data show CDR1 as SGHTA and CDR2 as FQGTGA. Study-level findings and limits: Clonal second-wave expansions that peaked on day 37 had unconfirmed SARS-CoV-2 specificity.

This sequence was found in an adult woman who had mild COVID-19 (a few samples of this study predate the infection). Cell type and time point are not known. The sample consisted of PBMCs or a T cell subset sorted from them (not recorded which). V is TRBV7-3 and J is TRBJ1-1; D is undetermined. CDR3 nucleotide sequence: TGTGCCAGCAGCTCCAGTCGGGGGAACACTGAAGCTTTCTTT. Translating gives CASSSSRGNTEAFF.